The present T cell receptor (beta chain) was sequenced within a study of blood T cells in healthy people across ages. With a J-beta primer mix and a sample-barcoded 5' primer, a second PCR ran about 6 to 11 cycles. Each CDR3 protein gets one entry after TCRdb re-called the 5' RACE reads with MiXCR. In the table there are 1,500,000 or so distinct CDR3 sequences, roughly 64% of which are singletons. V was pared by 4 bases and J by 6 bases, with 7 bases of the junction left unmatched. Germline V CDR1 and CDR2: LGHDT, YNNKEL (reference sequence). The CDR3 contains 15 residues. The chain recombines TRBV3-1 with TRBJ2-3, with 10 nucleotides matching TRBD2. This receptor was taken from a man between 18 and 35 years old in good health. The sample consisted of blood. This CDR3 is CASSPLAGAGDTQYF. The CDR3 nucleotides are TGTGCCAGCAGCCCCCTAGCGGGGGCGGGGGATACGCAGTATTTT.